This TCR beta chain was captured in a study of Graves' ophthalmopathy and Graves' hyperthyroidism (dated by TCRdb to 2017 to 2018). A note on the overall study: Peripheral blood was collected before any treatment was given, at the time of initial diagnosis. Once sampling was done, hyperthyroidism patients were given methimazole at a starting dose of 30 mg daily, while ophthalmopathy patients were given high-dose intravenous methylprednisolone. In about six hyperthyroidism patients, the T-cell repertoires found in thyroid tissue were compared with those found in blood. In total, under 150 blood samples were TCR-sequenced: fewer than 50 ophthalmopathy, under 80 hyperthyroidism and approximately 17 hyperthyroidism-to-ophthalmopathy patients. An independent validation cohort comprised some 19 hyperthyroidism patients and some 16 patients who later progressed from hyperthyroidism to ophthalmopathy. To explore V-J signatures distinguishing ophthalmopathy from hyperthyroidism, a discovery set of about a hundred patients (roughly 44 ophthalmopathy, 55 to 60 stable hyperthyroidism) was enrolled. To tell Graves' ophthalmopathy apart from Graves' hyperthyroidism, and to predict which patients would progress to ophthalmopathy, the study relied on TCR beta repertoire signatures.

At least ten counts were recorded for this clonotype. Its antigen remains undetermined. The germline gene is not matched at one end of the junction; a read error may be the cause. Via the germline V gene, CDR1 is ENHRY and CDR2 SYGVKD. Including the terminal cysteine and phenylalanine, the CDR3 comprises 13 residues. Only CDR3 DNA is held: 39 bases, read in frame from base 1. What the study reported, not specific to this receptor: Sample size was not predetermined statistically, and investigators were not blinded to group allocation. In cross-validation, the 13-signature model distinguished ophthalmopathy from stable hyperthyroidism with just over 85% sensitivity and 81.08% specificity, while in the test set the corresponding values were roughly 80% and 75%. Most expanded thyroid clonotypes with a frequency above 0.001 also appeared in blood, which suggests that blood repertoires may reflect the immune response in the thyroid. In validation, the model predicted ophthalmopathy progression with about 64% sensitivity and roughly 72% specificity; some 13 predicted patients were CT-confirmed with GO in a median of 6.5 months.

For repertoire sequencing, the TCR beta CDR3 regions were amplified from RNA transcripts. The first round of RT-PCR was done with HTBI primers and the Qiagen OneStep RT-PCR kit, and was followed by a second round of multiplex PCR, then size selection and purification. Libraries were sequenced on an Illumina HiSeq2000 using paired-end 100 bp reads. Concerning the study's data processing: SOAPnuke was used to process the reads, removing any read that contained adapters or uncalled bases, had a mean Phred below 15, or lacked an exact match to the constant primer or identifier. COPE v1.2.5 was used to merge high-quality paired reads. Each unique nucleotide sequence was treated as a clonotype, and MiTCR v1.1 was used to align the clonotypes to the IMGT TRB V, D and J references. The analysis was limited to V-J combinations with a frequency above 0.0001, which together covered approximately 99% of the repertoires. For each V-J combination, a TCR clonal expansion and chaos score was defined as the ratio of F50 clonal expansion to chaos observed in the TCRdist matrix. Features were reduced by Welch's t-statistics and random forest to more than 10 V-J combinations, which fed a naive Bayes classifier. The Morisita-Horn index was used to measure how similar the thyroid and blood repertoires were. In TCRdb, the public reads were trimmed at Q25 with fastp and aligned with MiXCR, with productive beta chains retained. Each entry merges the rows of one CDR3 protein and shows their most common DNA and genes. TCRdb's processing, not the authors' own work, is the source of the V and J calls. The table for this sample lists almost 750,000 distinct CDR3 sequences; roughly two fifths of them were counted only once. The ten largest clones capture about 40% of the sample.

The ophthalmopathy patients had moderately to severely active disease, with a Clinical Activity Score of 3 or higher, a NOSPECS grade of 4 or higher, and a disease duration of less than 3 months. Patients with other autoimmune diseases, uncontrolled infections, pregnancy or lactation were excluded. Clinical symptoms, serum thyroxine, TRAb, thyroid ultrasound and orbital computed tomography formed the basis of the diagnosis. Ficoll-Paque density gradient centrifugation was used to isolate PBMCs from around 10 ml of fresh peripheral blood. Total RNA was extracted with Trizol reagent and quality-checked on an Agilent 2100 Bioanalyzer.

This TCR derives from an adult man with Graves' ophthalmopathy. The receptor chain draws on TRBV10-3 and TRBJ1-2; the D gene assignment is ambiguous. Sequencing used peripheral blood. For the CDR3, the sequence is CASSPGEDYGYTF. The DNA sequence follows: TGTGCCAGCAGTCCCGGAGAGGACTATGGCTACACCTTC.